Many counts were recorded for the clone carrying this T cell receptor beta chain. The data originate from a study of T cells in Graves' hyperthyroidism and ophthalmopathy. The TCR beta CDR3 regions underwent amplification using RNA transcripts as the source. The study used the HTBI primer set for a first-round RT-PCR of the TCR CDR3. TCRdb analysed the multiplex PCR reads with MiXCR anew, one entry per CDR3 protein. The data show approximately 410,000 distinct CDR3 sequences, with about 14% seen just once and around 13% held by the top ten. The ends were cut back, 0 bases at V and 3 bases at J, with 6 bases in the middle. From germline, CDR1 is DFQATT and CDR2 SNEGSKA (reference sequence). This CDR3 contains 12 residues. Uncontrolled infection, other autoimmune disease, pregnancy or lactation led to exclusion. Together with thyroid ultrasound, orbital computed tomography, serum thyroxine and TRAb, clinical symptoms were used for diagnoses. Extraction of PBMCs used 9 to 10 ml of fresh peripheral blood.

Sequenced input: blood. The rearrangement uses TRBV20-1 and TRBJ2-7; D gene unclear. This TCR was sampled from a man aged 18 to 30 with Graves' ophthalmopathy. CDR3: CSARDMGYEQYF. As DNA, the CDR3 is TGCAGTGCTAGAGATATGGGCTACGAGCAGTACTTC.